This entry lists 27 T cell receptor beta chains sequenced from one sample in a study of spatial heterogeneity in lung cancer (dated 2019 in TCRdb). Receptors were amplified or captured by 5' RACE. The reads were generated on a NextSeq 500. TCRdb reprocessing: public reads trimmed at Q25 with fastp, clones called with MiXCR, in-frame beta chains kept. Every distinct CDR3 protein forms one entry, paired with its most common genes and DNA. A total of a few thousand distinct CDR3 sequences appear in this sample, around 19% of them only once. The ten biggest clones cover 40% of the sample. What the time point label conveys for this sample: blood at routine non-recurrence follow-up after resection. Here the sequenced sample was PBMCs, taken at follow-up. The receptors here all came from a male donor with early-stage non-small cell lung cancer.

This chain links TRBV28 with TRBJ1-1; 10 bases agree with TRBD1. This CDR3 spans 15 amino acids. Trimming cost V 3 bases and J 2 bases; bases outside gene matches: 3. The germline CDR1 and CDR2 sequences are MDHEN and SYDVKM. The CDR3 DNA reads as TGTGCCAGCAGTTTCGGGGACAGGGGTAACACTGAAGCTTTCTTT. Translation: CASSFGDRGNTEAFF.

In its sample, this clonotype is medium-sized. The rearrangement links TRBV10-3 to TRBJ1-1, with no clear D. The germline CDR1 and CDR2 sequences are ENHRY and SYGVKD. V was cut by 0 bases and J by 4 bases, with 6 bases left in between. CDR3 length: 13 residues. The CDR3 region is CAISESDSTEAFF. DNA for the CDR3: TGTGCCATCAGTGAGTCGGATAGCACTGAAGCTTTCTTT.

In its sample, this clonotype is medium-sized. The chain carries TRBV5-6 and TRBJ2-3, with D possibly TRBD2 on 6 matching bases. This CDR3 spans 17 amino acids. Germline V gene data show CDR1 as SGHDT and CDR2 as YYEEEE. The germline V and J ends were trimmed by 2 bases and 0 bases, with 16 bases remaining between them. The CDR3: CASSFFLPSESTDTQYF. DNA for the CDR3: TGTGCCAGCAGCTTTTTTCTGCCTAGCGAAAGCACAGATACGCAGTATTTT.

This clonotype was seen ten or more times. The V and J genes are TRBV20-1 and TRBJ2-3; no clear D. In germline, CDR1 is DFQATT, CDR2 SNEGSKA (reference sequence). This CDR3 region has 11 residues. Trimming took off 3 bases at V and 5 bases at J, with 6 bases between the two ends. The CDR3 nucleotides read TGCAGTGCTAGTTTCCGAGATACGCAGTATTTT. Translated, it gives CSASFRDTQYF.

The rearrangement uses TRBV28 and TRBJ2-7; tentatively, D is TRBD1 or TRBD2 (5 bases each). The germline CDR1 and CDR2 sequences are MDHEN and SYDVKM. Deletions cut 6 bases from V and 7 bases from J, with 16 bases between. This CDR3 is 13 amino acids long. The CDR3 spells CASSLTAVDEQYF. As DNA, the CDR3 is TGTGCCAGCAGCTTGACAGCGGTAGATGAGCAGTACTTC.

This clonotype was recorded at least ten times. The J gene is TRBJ1-2, the V gene TRBV3-1; no firm D call. This CDR3 is 11 amino acids long. V was trimmed by 6 bases and J by 4 bases, leaving 6 bases between them. The germline V gene encodes CDR1 LGHDT and CDR2 YNNKEL (reference sequence). The CDR3 region has the DNA TGTGCCAGCAGGGGTAGCTATGGCTACACCTTC. Amino acid sequence: CASRGSYGYTF. Based on the CDR3 plus reference TRBV3-1 and TRBJ1-2, the full variable domain is DTAVSQTPKYLVTQMGNDKSIKCEQNLGHDTMYWYKQDSKKFLKIMFSYNNKELIINETVPNRFSPKSPDKAHLNLHINSLELGDSAVYFCASRGSYGYTFGSGTRLTVV.

This clonotype is deemed medium-sized. This rearrangement joins TRBV18 to TRBJ1-4; TRBD1 might be the D (6 bases). Trimming left V 6 bases short and J 5 bases short, with 10 bases between. Germline V CDR1 and CDR2: KGHSH, LQKENI. The CDR3 extends over 13 amino acids. CDR3 bases: TGTGCCAGCTCCGGACAGAAGAATGAAAAACTGTTTTTT. It is translated as CASSGQKNEKLFF.

The chain has TRBV4-2 and TRBJ2-6, with D possibly being TRBD2 (5 bases). The germline gives CDR1 LGHNA, CDR2 YNFKEQ. Deletions cut 4 bases from V and 1 base from J, with 8 bases between. The CDR3 extends over 15 amino acids. CDR3 in amino acids: CASSPGGSGANVLTF. DNA for the CDR3: TGTGCCAGCAGCCCAGGCGGGTCTGGGGCCAACGTCCTGACTTTC.

This clonotype has ten or more counts. The chain is built from TRBV7-2 and TRBJ2-7, with TRBD2 matching 9 bases. The germline CDR1 and CDR2 sequences are SGHTA and FQGNSA. J lost 1 base, V lost 1 base, and 5 bases had no gene match. The CDR3 sequence is 16 residues long. Here the CDR3 DNA reads TGTGCCAGCAGCTTAGGTTCTAGCGGGGCGTCCTACGAGCAGTACGTC. This translates into CASSLGSSGASYEQYV.

This clonotype was recorded a few times. The chain uses TRBV10-3 and TRBJ2-5; D remains ambiguous. Trimming left V 5 bases short and J 5 bases short, with 12 bases between. CDR1 is ENHRY and CDR2 is SYGVKD in the germline V gene. The CDR3 is 13 residues long. CDR3 residues: CAISSSLMETQYF. The CDR3 nucleotides read TGTGCCATCAGTTCCTCCTTGATGGAGACCCAGTACTTC.

V is TRBV15 and J is TRBJ2-3; 7 bases agree with TRBD1. The CDR3 runs 16 residues. CDR1 and CDR2 from the germline V gene are LNHNV and YYDKDF (reference sequence). V gave up 1 base and J gave up 1 base; unmatched junction bases: 5. This CDR3 is CATSRASGTGTDTQYF. In nucleotides, the CDR3 is TGTGCCACCAGCAGAGCATCCGGGACAGGCACAGATACGCAGTATTTT.

This clonotype was counted ten times or more. The chain recombines TRBV20-1 with TRBJ2-7, with a possible D match to TRBD2 (6 bases). The CDR3 has 9 amino acids. Trimming stripped 7 bases from V and 6 bases from J, with 7 bases between. CDR1 is DFQATT and CDR2 is SNEGSKA in the germline V gene (reference sequence). The CDR3 region has the DNA TGCAGTGGGGGGGTCGAGCAGTACTTC. Encoded protein: CSGGVEQYF.

This clonotype came up a few times. The chain employs TRBV7-3 and TRBJ2-3, with D tentatively TRBD1 or TRBD2 (5 bases each). V gave up 3 bases and J gave up 2 bases, with 12 bases separating them. Germline lookup yields CDR1 SGHTA and CDR2 FQGTGA. The CDR3 covers 15 residues. The CDR3 reads CASSLTGTYTDTQYF. The CDR3 nucleotides are TGTGCCAGCAGCTTGACCGGGACCTACACAGATACGCAGTATTTT.

The chain combines TRBV12-3 or TRBV12-4 with TRBJ1-1, with TRBD1 matching over 10 bases. J was trimmed by 4 bases and V by 6 bases; bases with no gene match: 2. The CDR3 extends over 13 amino acids. DNA for the CDR3: TGTGCCAGCAGCTGGGACAGGGGCACTGAAGCTTTCTTT. Protein product: CASSWDRGTEAFF.

This clonotype is labeled medium-sized. This chain uses TRBV19 with TRBJ2-1; D is perhaps TRBD1 (6 bases). The V end lost 8 bases, the J end lost 3 bases, and 11 bases lay between the germline ends. CDR1 and CDR2 from the germline V gene are LNHDA and SQIVND (reference sequence). The CDR3 runs 13 residues. The CDR3 DNA reads TGTGCCAGTCGAAGGGACAACTACAATGAGCAGTTCTTC. Its translation is CASRRDNYNEQFF.

The sample holds many counts of this clonotype. In nucleotides, the CDR3 is TGTGCCAGCAGTATACAAAACACCGGGGAGCTGTTTTTT. Protein sequence: CASSIQNTGELFF. This chain uses TRBV28 with TRBJ2-2; no definite D call. The germline V and J ends were trimmed by 5 bases and 2 bases, with 6 bases remaining between them. The CDR3 is 13 amino acids. Germline loops: CDR1 MDHEN, CDR2 SYDVKM. The full variable domain, completed using reference TRBV28 and TRBJ2-2, is DVKVTQSSRYLVKRTGEKVFLECVQDMDHENMFWYRQDPGLGLRLIYFSYDVKMKEKGDIPEGYSVSREKKERFSLILESASTNQTSMYLCASSIQNTGELFFGEGSRLTVL.

For the CDR3, the DNA is TGTGCCAGCAGCGCGGATCTGACAGGCACCGAGCAGTACTTC. This translates into CASSADLTGTEQYF. The chain is built from TRBV7-2 and TRBJ2-7, with D possibly being TRBD1 (6 bases). The CDR3 sequence is 14 residues long. Trimming pared 5 bases from V and 6 bases from J, leaving 17 bases between. Germline CDR1 SGHTA, CDR2 FQGNSA.

This clonotype was observed at least ten times. This chain links TRBV7-7 with TRBJ2-1; D possibly corresponds to TRBD1 (5 bases). Looked up from germline, CDR1 is SSHAT and CDR2 is FNYEAQ (reference sequence). CDR3 length: 14 amino acids. The CDR3 DNA sequence: TGTGCTACCTCCCCTAGGGGCTCCTACAATGAGCAGTTCTTC. This sequence encodes CATSPRGSYNEQFF.

In this sample, this clonotype is medium-sized. The chain joins TRBV28 to TRBJ2-3; D not resolved. V dropped 3 bases and J dropped 1 base, with 8 bases sitting between them. There are 14 residues in the CDR3. Germline CDR1 and CDR2: MDHEN and SYDVKM. The CDR3 sequence is CASSFLSGTDTQYF. In nucleotides, the CDR3 is TGTGCCAGCAGTTTCCTGTCTGGCACAGATACGCAGTATTTT.

This clonotype rates as medium-sized. The gene calls are TRBV6-5 and TRBJ2-5; 11 bases fit TRBD2. The CDR3 extends over 16 amino acids. The germline CDR1 and CDR2 sequences are MNHEY and SVGAGI. The V segment lost 2 bases and the J segment 2 bases; nucleotides outside the gene matches: 4. The CDR3 sequence is CASSYQIAGGQETQYF. DNA of the CDR3: TGTGCCAGCAGTTACCAGATAGCGGGGGGGCAAGAGACCCAGTACTTC.

This clonotype was seen ten or more times. J is TRBJ2-7 and V is TRBV27; D call uncertain. Germline V gives CDR1 MNHEY, CDR2 SMNVEV (reference sequence). The V and J ends lost 3 bases and 1 base respectively, with 7 bases between them. There are 13 residues in the CDR3. The CDR3 region is CASSLCPSYEQYV. CDR3 coding DNA: TGTGCCAGCAGTTTGTGCCCATCCTACGAGCAGTACGTC.

In its sample, this clonotype was seen a few times. The chain has TRBV6-1 and TRBJ2-1; D remains ambiguous. Germline values: CDR1 MNHNS, CDR2 SASEGT. V was shortened by 7 bases and J by 7 bases, with 17 bases between the two germline ends. This CDR3 is built from 14 residues. The CDR3 nucleotides are TGTGCCAGCATGATAGGACGGATGGGAAATGAGCAGTTCTTC. Translated, it gives CASMIGRMGNEQFF.

This clonotype was recorded many times. V is TRBV7-9 and J is TRBJ1-6; D call uncertain. Trimming removed 1 base from V and 5 bases from J, with 21 bases in between. The germline V gene has CDR1 SEHNR and CDR2 FQNEAQ (reference sequence). The CDR3 spans 19 residues. DNA for the CDR3: TGTGCCAGCAGCTTAGTACGGTTCGGACGGGAGTGGGATAATTCACCCCTCCACTTT. Encoded protein: CASSLVRFGREWDNSPLHF.

The chain links TRBV4-3 to TRBJ2-2, with TRBD2 matching over 7 bases. Germline V CDR1 and CDR2: LGHNA, YSLEER. This CDR3 is 16 amino acids long. V was clipped by 0 bases and J by 4 bases; unmatched bases: 5. The CDR3 coding sequence is TGCGCCAGCAGCCAAGATGGGGGGGTTGGCACCGGGGAGCTGTTTTTT. Residues: CASSQDGGVGTGELFF.

By frequency in the sample, this clonotype is medium-sized (0.01 to 0.1%). V gene TRBV12-3 or TRBV12-4 combines with J gene TRBJ2-1; 12 positions match TRBD2. This CDR3 contains 14 residues. After removal of 7 bases from V and 9 bases from J, the junction contained 7 bases not matched to a gene. The CDR3 nucleotides are TGTGCCAGCAACCTAGCGGGGGGGCCCGGTGAGCAGTTCTTC. It specifies CASNLAGGPGEQFF.

Within the sample, this clonotype is medium-sized. This sequence joins TRBV7-8 and TRBJ2-7; tentative D call: TRBD1 (6 bases). V lost 1 base and J 3 bases, leaving 7 bases between the germline ends. CDR1 SGHVS and CDR2 FQNEAQ come from the germline V gene. There are 13 residues in the CDR3. CDR3 nucleotides: TGTGCCAGCAGCTTAGGACAGGACTACGAGCAGTACTTC. It is translated as CASSLGQDYEQYF. Looking up the rest from reference TRBV7-8 and TRBJ2-7 gives the full variable domain: GAGVSQSPRYKVAKRGQDVALRCDPISGHVSLFWYQQALGQGPEFLTYFQNEAQLDKSGLPSDRFFAERPEGSVSTLKIQRTQQEDSAVYLCASSLGQDYEQYFGPGTRLTVT.

This clonotype was picked up many times. This chain joins TRBV11-2 and TRBJ2-5, with 7 nucleotides matching TRBD1. V shed 2 bases, J shed 2 bases, and the junction held 5 bases outside the gene matches. The CDR3 runs 15 residues. Germline-derived CDR1 and CDR2 are SGHAT and FQNNGV. The CDR3 sequence is CASSLMGQPQETQYF. In DNA form, the CDR3 reads TGTGCCAGCAGCTTAATGGGACAGCCGCAAGAGACCCAGTACTTC.